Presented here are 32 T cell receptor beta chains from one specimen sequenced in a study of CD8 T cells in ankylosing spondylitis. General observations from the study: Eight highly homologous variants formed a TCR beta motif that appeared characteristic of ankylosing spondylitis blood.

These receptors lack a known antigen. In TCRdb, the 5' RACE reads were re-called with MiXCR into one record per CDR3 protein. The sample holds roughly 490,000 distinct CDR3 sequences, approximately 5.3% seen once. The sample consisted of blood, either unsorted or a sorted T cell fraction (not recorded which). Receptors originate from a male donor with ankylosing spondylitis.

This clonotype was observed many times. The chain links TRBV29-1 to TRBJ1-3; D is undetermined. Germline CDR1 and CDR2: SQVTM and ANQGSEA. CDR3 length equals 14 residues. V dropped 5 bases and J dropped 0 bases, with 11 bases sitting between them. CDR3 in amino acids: CSVSGLRSGNTIYF. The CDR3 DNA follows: TGCAGCGTTTCCGGGCTCCGCTCTGGAAACACCATATATTTT. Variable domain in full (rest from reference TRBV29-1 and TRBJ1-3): SAVISQKPSRDICQRGTSLTIQCQVDSQVTMMFWYRQQPGQSLTLIATANQGSEATYESGFVIDKFPISRPNLTFSTLTVSNMSPEDSSIYLCSVSGLRSGNTIYFGEGSWLTVV.

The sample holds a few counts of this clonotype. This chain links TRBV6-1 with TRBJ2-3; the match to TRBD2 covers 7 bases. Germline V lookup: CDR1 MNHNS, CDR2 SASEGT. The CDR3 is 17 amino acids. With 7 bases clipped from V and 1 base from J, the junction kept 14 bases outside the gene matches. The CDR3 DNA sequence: TGTGCCAGCAACCCCTCGGGTGGCGGGGGTCGCACAGATACGCAGTATTTT. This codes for CASNPSGGGGRTDTQYF.

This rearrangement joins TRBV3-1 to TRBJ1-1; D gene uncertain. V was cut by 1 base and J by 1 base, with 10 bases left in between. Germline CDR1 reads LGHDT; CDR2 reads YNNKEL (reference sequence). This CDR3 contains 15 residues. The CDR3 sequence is CASSQARAANTEAFF. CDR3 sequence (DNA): TGTGCCAGCAGCCAAGCAAGGGCAGCGAACACTGAAGCTTTCTTT.

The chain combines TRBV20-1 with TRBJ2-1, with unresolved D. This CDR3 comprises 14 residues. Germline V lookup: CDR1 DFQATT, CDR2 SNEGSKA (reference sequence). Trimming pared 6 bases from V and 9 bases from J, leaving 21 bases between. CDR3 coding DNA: TGCAGTGCGCCCGATCTAACGGGCGCAACTGAGCAGTTCTTC. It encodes CSAPDLTGATEQFF.

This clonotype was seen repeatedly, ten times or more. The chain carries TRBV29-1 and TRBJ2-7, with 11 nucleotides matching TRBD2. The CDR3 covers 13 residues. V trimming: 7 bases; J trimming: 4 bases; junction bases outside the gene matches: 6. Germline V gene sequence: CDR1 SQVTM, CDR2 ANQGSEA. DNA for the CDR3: TGCAGCGCTTTTAGCGGGGGGGCGTACGAGCAGTACTTC. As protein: CSAFSGGAYEQYF.

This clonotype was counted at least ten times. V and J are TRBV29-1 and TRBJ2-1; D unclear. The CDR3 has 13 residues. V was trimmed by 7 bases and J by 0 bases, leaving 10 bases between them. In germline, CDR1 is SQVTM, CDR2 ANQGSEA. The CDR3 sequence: CSAALSSYNEQFF. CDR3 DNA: TGCAGCGCAGCCCTTAGCTCCTACAATGAGCAGTTCTTC.

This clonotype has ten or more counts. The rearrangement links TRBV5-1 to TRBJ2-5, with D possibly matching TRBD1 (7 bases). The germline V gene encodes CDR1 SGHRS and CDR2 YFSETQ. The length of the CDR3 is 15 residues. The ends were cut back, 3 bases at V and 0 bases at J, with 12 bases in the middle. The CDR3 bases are TGCGCCAGCAGCTCGGGGGACAGAAACCAAGAGACCCAGTACTTC. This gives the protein CASSSGDRNQETQYF.

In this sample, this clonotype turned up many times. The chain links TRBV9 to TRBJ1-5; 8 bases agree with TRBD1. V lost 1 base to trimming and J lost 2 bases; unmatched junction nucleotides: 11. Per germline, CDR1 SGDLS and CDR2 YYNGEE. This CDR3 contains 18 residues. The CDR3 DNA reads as TGTGCCAGCAGCGTATTAGCAGGGGGCGCATTTGGCAATCAGCCCCAGCATTTT. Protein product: CASSVLAGGAFGNQPQHF.

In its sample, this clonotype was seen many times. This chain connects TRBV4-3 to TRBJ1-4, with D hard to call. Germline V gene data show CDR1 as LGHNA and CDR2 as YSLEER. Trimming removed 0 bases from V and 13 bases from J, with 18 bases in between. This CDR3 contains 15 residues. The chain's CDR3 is CASSQEAIAVRGLFF. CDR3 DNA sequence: TGCGCCAGCAGCCAAGAGGCCATTGCAGTTCGGGGACTGTTTTTT.

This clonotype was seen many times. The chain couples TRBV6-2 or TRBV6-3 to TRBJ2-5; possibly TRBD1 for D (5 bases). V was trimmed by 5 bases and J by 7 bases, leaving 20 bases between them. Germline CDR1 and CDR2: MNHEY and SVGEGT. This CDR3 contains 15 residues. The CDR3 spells CASSIQVGYGGTQYF. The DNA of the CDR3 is TGTGCCAGCAGTATACAGGTTGGGTACGGCGGGACCCAGTACTTC.

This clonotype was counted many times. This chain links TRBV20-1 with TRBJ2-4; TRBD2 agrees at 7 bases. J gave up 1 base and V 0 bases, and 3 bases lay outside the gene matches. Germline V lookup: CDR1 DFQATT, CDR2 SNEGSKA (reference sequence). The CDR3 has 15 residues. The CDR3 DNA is TGCAGTGCTAGAGAGCGGGAGTATGCCAAAAACATTCAGTACTTC. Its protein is CSAREREYAKNIQYF.

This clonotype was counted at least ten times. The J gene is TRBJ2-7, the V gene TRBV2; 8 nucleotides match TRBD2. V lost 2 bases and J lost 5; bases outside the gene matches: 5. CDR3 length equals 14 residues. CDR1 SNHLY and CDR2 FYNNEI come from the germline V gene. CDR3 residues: CASSERLAGHEQYF. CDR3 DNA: TGTGCCAGCAGTGAAAGGCTAGCGGGCCACGAGCAGTACTTC.

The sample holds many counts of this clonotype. CDR3 loop: CASSLLLGRGSSYNEQFF. DNA for the CDR3: TGTGCCAGCAGCTTATTGCTTGGGCGGGGCAGCTCCTACAATGAGCAGTTCTTC. The rearrangement joins TRBV11-1 to TRBJ2-1; D perhaps matches TRBD2 (6 bases). This CDR3 comprises 18 residues. Germline V CDR1 and CDR2: SGHAT, FQDESV (reference sequence). V lost 2 bases and J 0 bases, leaving 17 bases between the germline ends.

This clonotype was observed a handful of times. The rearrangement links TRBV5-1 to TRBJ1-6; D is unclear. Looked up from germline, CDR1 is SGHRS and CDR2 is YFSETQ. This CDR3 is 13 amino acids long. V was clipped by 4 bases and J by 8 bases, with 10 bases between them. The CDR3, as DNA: TGCGCCAGCAGCCCCGTCCAGGATTCACCCCTCCACTTT. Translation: CASSPVQDSPLHF.

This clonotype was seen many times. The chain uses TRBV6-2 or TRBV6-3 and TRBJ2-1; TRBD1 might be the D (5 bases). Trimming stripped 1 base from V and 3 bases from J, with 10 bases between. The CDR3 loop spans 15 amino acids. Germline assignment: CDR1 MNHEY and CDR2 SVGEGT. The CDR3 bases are TGTGCCAGCAGTTACTGGCAGGGCGACTACAATGAGCAGTTCTTC. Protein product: CASSYWQGDYNEQFF.

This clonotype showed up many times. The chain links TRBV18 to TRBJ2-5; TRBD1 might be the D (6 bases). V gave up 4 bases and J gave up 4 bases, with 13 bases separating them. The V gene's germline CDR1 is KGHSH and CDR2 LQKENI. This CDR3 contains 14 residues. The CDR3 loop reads CASSLTGVPETQYF. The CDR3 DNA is TGTGCCAGCTCACTGACAGGCGTCCCAGAGACCCAGTACTTC.

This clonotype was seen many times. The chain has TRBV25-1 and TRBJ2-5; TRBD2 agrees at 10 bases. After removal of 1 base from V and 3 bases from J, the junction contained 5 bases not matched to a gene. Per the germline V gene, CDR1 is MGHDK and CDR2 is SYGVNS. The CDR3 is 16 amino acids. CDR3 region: CASSELGSGGKETQYF. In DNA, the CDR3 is TGTGCCAGCAGTGAATTGGGTAGCGGGGGGAAAGAGACCCAGTACTTC.

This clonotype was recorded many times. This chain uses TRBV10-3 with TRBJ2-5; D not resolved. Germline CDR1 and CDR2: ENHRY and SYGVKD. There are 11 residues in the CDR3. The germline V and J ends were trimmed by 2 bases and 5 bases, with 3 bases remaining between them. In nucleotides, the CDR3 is TGTGCCATCAGTGAGGGGGAGACCCAGTACTTC. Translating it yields CAISEGETQYF.

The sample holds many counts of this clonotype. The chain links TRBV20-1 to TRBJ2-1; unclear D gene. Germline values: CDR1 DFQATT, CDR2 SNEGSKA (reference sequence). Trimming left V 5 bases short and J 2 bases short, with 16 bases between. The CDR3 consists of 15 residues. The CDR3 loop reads CSAPRARSPYNEQFF. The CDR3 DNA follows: TGCAGTGCTCCGCGCGCCCGTAGCCCCTACAATGAGCAGTTCTTC.

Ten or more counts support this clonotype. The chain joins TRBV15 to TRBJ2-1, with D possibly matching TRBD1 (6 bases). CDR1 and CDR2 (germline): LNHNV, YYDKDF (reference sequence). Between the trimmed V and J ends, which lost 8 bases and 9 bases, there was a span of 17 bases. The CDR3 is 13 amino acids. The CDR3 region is CATQGSQGSEQFF. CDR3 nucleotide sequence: TGTGCCACCCAGGGGTCACAGGGAAGTGAGCAGTTCTTC.

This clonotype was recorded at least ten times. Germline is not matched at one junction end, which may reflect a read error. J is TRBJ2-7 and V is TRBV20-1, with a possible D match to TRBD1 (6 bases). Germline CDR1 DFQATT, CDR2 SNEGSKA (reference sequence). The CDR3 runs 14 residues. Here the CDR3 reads CSARAPGARYEQYF. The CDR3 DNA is TGCAGTGCGAGAGCTCCAGGGGCAAGATACGAGCAGTACTTC.

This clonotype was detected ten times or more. This CDR3 reads CASSLRGLGSYEQYF. Written as DNA, the CDR3 is TGCGCCAGCAGCTTGAGAGGGCTAGGCTCCTACGAGCAGTACTTC. This chain connects TRBV5-1 to TRBJ2-7, with TRBD2 as a possible D gene (5 bases). The ends were cut back, 1 base at V and 0 bases at J, with 11 bases in the middle. CDR3 length: 15 residues. The germline V gene has CDR1 SGHRS and CDR2 YFSETQ.

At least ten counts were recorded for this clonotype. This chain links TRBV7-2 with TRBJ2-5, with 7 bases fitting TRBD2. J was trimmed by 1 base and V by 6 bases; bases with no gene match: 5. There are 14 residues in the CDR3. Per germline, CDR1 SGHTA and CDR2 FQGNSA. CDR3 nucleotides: TGTGCCAGCAGTGGGGGGGGGTCCCAAGAGACCCAGTACTTC. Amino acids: CASSGGGSQETQYF.

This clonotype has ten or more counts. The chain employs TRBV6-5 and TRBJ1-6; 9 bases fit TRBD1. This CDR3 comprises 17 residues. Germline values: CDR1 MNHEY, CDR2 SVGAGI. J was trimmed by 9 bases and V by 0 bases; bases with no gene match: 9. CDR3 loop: CASSYSIRQGVSSPLHF. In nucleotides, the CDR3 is TGTGCCAGCAGTTACTCTATCCGACAGGGGGTTAGTTCACCCCTCCACTTT.

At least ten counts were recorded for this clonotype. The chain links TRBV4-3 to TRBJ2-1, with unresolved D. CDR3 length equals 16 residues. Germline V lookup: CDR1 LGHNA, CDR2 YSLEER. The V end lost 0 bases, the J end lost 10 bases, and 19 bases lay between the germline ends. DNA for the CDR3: TGCGCCAGCAGCCAAGATCTGCGACACGGCTTGGGGGAGCAGTTCTTC. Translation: CASSQDLRHGLGEQFF.

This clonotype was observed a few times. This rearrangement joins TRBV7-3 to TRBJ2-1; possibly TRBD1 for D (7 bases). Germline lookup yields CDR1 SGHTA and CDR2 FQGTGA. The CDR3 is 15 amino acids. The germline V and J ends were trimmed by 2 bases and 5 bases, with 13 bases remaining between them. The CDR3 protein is CASSLWRGPDNEQFF. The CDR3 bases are TGTGCCAGCAGCTTATGGAGGGGGCCCGACAATGAGCAGTTCTTC.

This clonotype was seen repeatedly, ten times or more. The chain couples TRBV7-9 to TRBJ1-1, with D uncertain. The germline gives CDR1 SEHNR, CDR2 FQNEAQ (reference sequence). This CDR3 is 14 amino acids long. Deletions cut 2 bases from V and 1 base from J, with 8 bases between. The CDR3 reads CASSLHGQNTEAFF. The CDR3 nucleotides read TGTGCCAGCAGCTTACATGGGCAGAACACTGAAGCTTTCTTT.

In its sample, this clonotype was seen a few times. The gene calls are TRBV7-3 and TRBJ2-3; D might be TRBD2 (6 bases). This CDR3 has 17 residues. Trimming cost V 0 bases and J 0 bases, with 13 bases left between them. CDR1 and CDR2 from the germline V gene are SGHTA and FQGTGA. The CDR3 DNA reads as TGTGCCAGCAGCTTAACCGGGTGGGACTCTAGCACAGATACGCAGTATTTT. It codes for CASSLTGWDSSTDTQYF.

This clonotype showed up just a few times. The CDR3 loop is CSARAGGFYEQYF. For the CDR3, the DNA is TGCAGTGCTAGAGCCGGGGGGTTCTACGAGCAGTACTTC. The chain combines TRBV20-1 with TRBJ2-7, with 7 bases fitting TRBD2. Germline CDR1 DFQATT, CDR2 SNEGSKA (reference sequence). After removal of 1 base from V and 3 bases from J, the junction contained 3 bases not matched to a gene. The CDR3 loop spans 13 amino acids.

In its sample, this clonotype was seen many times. CDR3 DNA: TGTGCCAGCAGCCCCTATTACTATGGCTACACCTTC. Translating gives CASSPYYYGYTF. V usage is TRBV7-9 and J usage is TRBJ1-2; no reliable D call. The CDR3 extends over 12 amino acids. Trimming removed 5 bases from V and 3 bases from J, with 7 bases in between. Per the germline V gene, CDR1 is SEHNR and CDR2 is FQNEAQ (reference sequence).

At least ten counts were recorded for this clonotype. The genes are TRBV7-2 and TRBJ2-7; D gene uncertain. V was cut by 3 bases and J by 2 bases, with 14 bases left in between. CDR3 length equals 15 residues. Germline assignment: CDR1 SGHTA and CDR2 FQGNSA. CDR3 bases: TGTGCCAGCAGCTTTTTGGACCCGTGGACCTACGAGCAGTACTTC. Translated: CASSFLDPWTYEQYF.

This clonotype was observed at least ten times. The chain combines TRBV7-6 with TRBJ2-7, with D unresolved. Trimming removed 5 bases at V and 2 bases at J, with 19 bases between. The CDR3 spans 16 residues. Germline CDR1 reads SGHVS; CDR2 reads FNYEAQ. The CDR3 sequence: CASSPSPWTETYEQYF. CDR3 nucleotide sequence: TGTGCCAGCAGCCCTTCTCCTTGGACGGAAACCTACGAGCAGTACTTC.